The 26 T cell receptor beta chains presented below share a single source sample, sequenced in a study of human T cells and chemical hapten exposure. Unique molecular identifiers were linked by the library to individual cDNA molecules. TCRdb re-derived calls from the reads in MiXCR, one entry per CDR3 protein. Counted here are about 120,000 distinct CDR3 sequences, roughly 8.5% occurring once; the ten biggest clones make up roughly 1.3%. Whole blood, unfractionated, served as the material for total RNA extraction. Sequenced input: whole blood. Receptors originate from a human donor in good health. Some clones in this sample may be carry-over from other donors' samples.

This clonotype showed up many times. J is TRBJ1-4 and V is TRBV6-5, with D possibly matching TRBD1 (6 bases). Germline V gene sequence: CDR1 MNHEY, CDR2 SVGAGI. The length of the CDR3 is 18 residues. V was trimmed by 0 bases and J by 6 bases, leaving 20 bases between them. CDR3 region: CASSYSAGKGVLDEKLFF. As DNA, the CDR3 is TGTGCCAGCAGTTACTCGGCTGGGAAGGGGGTACTTGATGAAAAACTGTTTTTT.

Ten or more counts support this clonotype. The V call is TRBV4-3, the J call TRBJ2-2, with D hard to call. V was shortened by 1 base and J by 8 bases, with 8 bases between the two germline ends. This CDR3 is 13 amino acids long. From germline, CDR1 is LGHNA and CDR2 YSLEER. The CDR3 DNA reads TGCGCCAGCAGCCAAGTCGGCAGAGGGGAGCTGTTTTTT. It yields the protein CASSQVGRGELFF.

This clonotype has just a few counts. This CDR3 reads CATSGTVGELFF. CDR3 nucleotides: TGTGCCACCAGTGGGACAGTCGGGGAGCTGTTTTTT. V gene TRBV24-1 combines with J gene TRBJ2-2, with D perhaps TRBD1 (6 bases). With 5 bases removed from V and 7 bases from J, the gap between germline ends came to 7 bases. CDR3 length: 12 amino acids. Per germline, CDR1 KGHDR and CDR2 SFDVKD.

This chain links TRBV7-9 with TRBJ1-2; D is undetermined. V was trimmed by 5 bases and J by 6 bases, leaving 7 bases between them. This CDR3 has 11 amino acids. Germline V gene sequence: CDR1 SEHNR, CDR2 FQNEAQ (reference sequence). DNA of the CDR3: TGTGCCAGCAGCCGTGACGATGGCTACACCTTC. It yields the protein CASSRDDGYTF.

The rearrangement links TRBV10-3 to TRBJ2-6; D might be TRBD1 (5 bases). The CDR3 contains 15 residues. CDR1 ENHRY and CDR2 SYGVKD come from the germline V gene. V dropped 0 bases and J dropped 2 bases, with 5 bases sitting between them. In DNA form, the CDR3 reads TGTGCCATCAGTGAGTCGACAGCTGGGGCCAACGTCCTGACTTTC. It codes for CAISESTAGANVLTF.

A few counts support this clonotype. The chain combines TRBV7-2 with TRBJ2-7, with 7 bases fitting TRBD2. This CDR3 region has 18 residues. In germline, CDR1 is SGHTA, CDR2 FQGNSA. V shed 1 base, J shed 0 bases, and the junction held 12 bases outside the gene matches. CDR3 residues: CASSLDGGGGLSSYEQYF. For the CDR3, the DNA is TGTGCCAGCAGCTTAGATGGAGGCGGGGGTCTATCCTCCTACGAGCAGTACTTC.

This chain uses TRBV7-2 with TRBJ2-5; D might be TRBD2 (6 bases). Trimming removed 4 bases from V and 2 bases from J, with 20 bases in between. From germline, CDR1 is SGHTA and CDR2 FQGNSA. The CDR3 spans 17 residues. The CDR3 bases are TGTGCCAGCAGCTCCCCCCCGGGGTCCGGGGGACAAGAGACCCAGTACTTC. Translated, it gives CASSSPPGSGGQETQYF.

In its sample, this clonotype was seen a few times. The gene calls are TRBV18 and TRBJ2-1, with D hard to call. Germline CDR1 KGHSH, CDR2 LQKENI. The CDR3 has 15 amino acids. Trimming took 3 bases from V and 3 from J, leaving 12 bases between them. CDR3: CASSPVGNSYNEQFF. CDR3 coding DNA: TGTGCCAGCTCACCGGTAGGGAATAGCTACAATGAGCAGTTCTTC.

The sample holds a few counts of this clonotype. The chain has TRBV12-3 or TRBV12-4 and TRBJ2-3, with D possibly being TRBD1 (7 bases). This CDR3 comprises 16 residues. The V gene lost 5 bases and the J gene lost 6 bases, with 21 bases spanning the gap. This chain's CDR3 is CASSRLARQGPDTQYF. The CDR3 DNA sequence: TGTGCCAGCAGTCGCCTAGCGAGACAGGGACCTGATACGCAGTATTTT.

Many counts were recorded for this clonotype. This sequence joins TRBV2 and TRBJ2-2; tentative D call: TRBD1 (6 bases). Trimming took 4 bases from V and 2 from J, leaving 20 bases between them. CDR3 size: 18 residues. Germline V gene lookup returns CDR1 SNHLY and CDR2 FYNNEI. CDR3 sequence reads: CASSGWGQGDQNTGELFF. The CDR3 DNA sequence: TGTGCCAGCAGTGGATGGGGGCAGGGCGATCAAAACACCGGGGAGCTGTTTTTT.

This clonotype occurred many times. The chain links TRBV7-7 to TRBJ2-5; 9 bases align to TRBD2. Trimming at V came to 5 bases and at J to 6 bases, leaving 7 bases not matched to a gene. Germline V gene data show CDR1 as SSHAT and CDR2 as FNYEAQ (reference sequence). This CDR3 spans 14 amino acids. The CDR3 is CASSPNSGGKTQYF. The CDR3 bases are TGTGCCAGCAGCCCAAATAGCGGGGGAAAGACCCAGTACTTC.

This clonotype was observed many times. The chain recombines TRBV6-6 with TRBJ1-5; 8 positions agree with TRBD1. CDR3 length equals 14 residues. Germline V lookup: CDR1 MNHNY, CDR2 SVGAGI (reference sequence). The V segment lost 7 bases and the J segment 2 bases; nucleotides outside the gene matches: 4. CDR3 in amino acids: CASIQGQGNQPQHF. CDR3 DNA sequence: TGTGCCAGCATCCAGGGACAGGGCAATCAGCCCCAGCATTTT.

DNA of the CDR3: TGTGCCAGCAAGTTGGGCCTTAACACTGAAGCTTTCTTT. Translated: CASKLGLNTEAFF. This chain links TRBV12-3 or TRBV12-4 with TRBJ1-1, with D unclear. The CDR3 covers 13 residues. Trimming stripped 7 bases from V and 2 bases from J, with 11 bases between.

This clonotype was counted a few times. The V gene is TRBV7-6, the J gene TRBJ1-5; the D gene is possibly TRBD1 (6 bases). CDR1 and CDR2 (germline): SGHVS, FNYEAQ. The CDR3 totals 15 residues. V was shortened by 3 bases and J by 3 bases, with 12 bases between the two germline ends. CDR3 protein: CASSLDAGVNQPQHF. The CDR3 DNA sequence: TGTGCCAGCAGCTTGGACGCAGGGGTCAATCAGCCCCAGCATTTT.

This clonotype was observed a handful of times. V usage is TRBV9 and J usage is TRBJ1-6, with D uncertain. Germline lookup yields CDR1 SGDLS and CDR2 YYNGEE. V was shortened by 2 bases and J by 7 bases, with 16 bases between the two germline ends. CDR3 length: 16 residues. The CDR3: CASSVSDGHRNSPLHF. The CDR3 region has the DNA TGTGCCAGCAGCGTCAGCGACGGCCATAGGAATTCACCCCTCCACTTT.

The chain combines TRBV7-2 with TRBJ2-1, with 12 bases aligning to TRBD2. CDR1 and CDR2 (germline): SGHTA, FQGNSA. The trim removed 5 bases at V and 2 bases at J, leaving 4 bases unmatched. This CDR3 comprises 16 residues. As DNA, the CDR3 is TGTGCCAGCAGCACCTGGACTAGCGGGGCCTACAATGAGCAGTTCTTC. Amino acids: CASSTWTSGAYNEQFF. The variable domain in full, completed from reference TRBV7-2 and TRBJ2-1, reads GAGVSQSPSNKVTEKGKDVELRCDPISGHTALYWYRQSLGQGLEFLIYFQGNSAPDKSGLPSDRFSAERTGGSVSTLTIQRTQQEDSAVYLCASSTWTSGAYNEQFFGPGTRLTVL.

This clonotype has only a few counts. CDR3 loop: CSASTSALSYEQYF. The CDR3 bases are TGCAGTGCTAGCACTAGCGCACTCTCCTACGAGCAGTACTTC. The rearrangement joins TRBV20-1 to TRBJ2-7, with 7 bases that match TRBD2. Unmatched junction bases numbered 5, after V lost 3 bases and J lost 0 bases. CDR1 and CDR2 from the germline V gene are DFQATT and SNEGSKA (reference sequence). The CDR3 contains 14 residues.

Only a few counts were recorded for this clonotype. The rearrangement links TRBV6-1 to TRBJ2-1, with TRBD2 matching over 13 bases. V shed 8 bases, J shed 2 bases, and the junction held 9 bases outside the gene matches. Germline V lookup: CDR1 MNHNS, CDR2 SASEGT. This CDR3 spans 17 amino acids. This chain's CDR3 is CASRRLAGGNTYNEQFF. CDR3 nucleotides: TGTGCCAGCCGCAGACTAGCGGGAGGAAATACCTACAATGAGCAGTTCTTC.

This chain uses TRBV6-4 with TRBJ1-2, with TRBD1 matching over 10 bases. This CDR3 comprises 15 residues. CDR1 is MRHNA and CDR2 is SNTAGT in the germline V gene. Trimming cost V 6 bases and J 6 bases; bases outside gene matches: 10. CDR3 in DNA: TGTGCCAGCAGCCCCACGACAGGGGGCGATAATGGCTACACCTTC. This encodes CASSPTTGGDNGYTF.

The V gene is TRBV29-1, the J gene TRBJ2-3; 7 positions agree with TRBD1. The CDR3 covers 16 residues. Germline V lookup: CDR1 SQVTM, CDR2 ANQGSEA. V shed 2 bases and J 4 bases; nucleotides not matched to a gene: 12. The CDR3 DNA follows: TGCAGCGTTGAATGGGGAACAGGGGAGTCAGCAGATACGCAGTATTTT. Protein: CSVEWGTGESADTQYF.

A few counts support this clonotype. This chain links TRBV29-1 with TRBJ2-3; D is possibly TRBD1 (6 bases). Germline CDR1 and CDR2: SQVTM and ANQGSEA. The length of the CDR3 is 12 residues. Trimming shortened V by 5 bases and J by 4 bases, and 10 bases separated the two germline ends. CDR3 nucleotide sequence: TGCAGCGTTCCTACAGGGTCAGATACGCAGTATTTT. Translating it yields CSVPTGSDTQYF.

This clonotype was detected only a few times. The V and J genes are TRBV12-3 or TRBV12-4 and TRBJ2-4, with a weak D call TRBD1 (6 bases). Trimming cost V 3 bases and J 1 base, with 13 bases left between them. This CDR3 has 16 amino acids. The CDR3 sequence: CASSFLGAGAKNIQYF. The CDR3 DNA is TGTGCCAGCAGTTTCTTGGGGGCCGGGGCCAAAAACATTCAGTACTTC.

The rearrangement links TRBV6-1 to TRBJ2-5; D may be TRBD1 (5 bases). Trimming left V 3 bases short and J 5 bases short, with 16 bases between. Germline V CDR1 and CDR2: MNHNS, SASEGT. The CDR3 totals 15 residues. In DNA form, the CDR3 reads TGTGCCAGCAGTGATTTTGAAGGGGTCGGGGAGACCCAGTACTTC. It specifies CASSDFEGVGETQYF.

This clonotype has at least ten counts. V and J are TRBV5-4 and TRBJ2-7; D is tentatively TRBD1 or TRBD2 (5 bases each). The germline CDR1 and CDR2 sequences are SGHNT and YYREEE (reference sequence). This CDR3 comprises 13 residues. The V and J ends lost 2 bases and 1 base respectively, with 7 bases between them. The CDR3 region is CASSFGGSYEQYF. DNA for the CDR3: TGTGCCAGCAGCTTTGGGGGTTCCTACGAGCAGTACTTC.

The rearrangement joins TRBV28 to TRBJ2-7, with 11 bases that match TRBD2. There are 17 residues in the CDR3. Germline loops: CDR1 MDHEN, CDR2 SYDVKM. V shed 10 bases, J shed 0 bases, and the junction held 14 bases outside the gene matches. The CDR3 DNA reads TGTGCCAACAGCATCTGGGGGGGGACTAGCGGCTCCTACGAGCAGTACTTC. Protein product: CANSIWGGTSGSYEQYF. The full variable domain, its missing parts supplied by reference TRBV28 and TRBJ2-7, is DVKVTQSSRYLVKRTGEKVFLECVQDMDHENMFWYRQDPGLGLRLIYFSYDVKMKEKGDIPEGYSVSREKKERFSLILESASTNQTSMYLCANSIWGGTSGSYEQYFGPGTRLTVT.

This clonotype was picked up many times. The chain recombines TRBV15 with TRBJ1-5; TRBD1 is a possible D gene (6 bases). CDR1 and CDR2 from the germline V gene are LNHNV and YYDKDF (reference sequence). CDR3 length: 16 amino acids. V lost 0 bases to trimming and J lost 1 base, with 10 bases between them. The CDR3 here is CATSREKGVSNQPQHF. The CDR3 DNA follows: TGTGCCACCAGCAGAGAGAAGGGGGTGAGCAATCAGCCCCAGCATTTT.